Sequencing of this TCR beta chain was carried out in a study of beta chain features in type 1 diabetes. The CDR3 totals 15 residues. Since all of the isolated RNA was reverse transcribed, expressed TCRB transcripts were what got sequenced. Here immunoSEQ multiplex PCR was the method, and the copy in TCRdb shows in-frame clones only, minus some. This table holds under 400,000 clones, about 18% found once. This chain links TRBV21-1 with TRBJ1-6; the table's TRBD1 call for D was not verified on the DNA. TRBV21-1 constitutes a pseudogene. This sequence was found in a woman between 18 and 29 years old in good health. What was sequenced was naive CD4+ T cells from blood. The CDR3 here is CASSPRTGYNSPLHF. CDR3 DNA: TGTGCCAGCAGCCCCCGGACAGGTTATAATTCACCCCTCCACTTT.